The source of this TCR beta chain is a study of blood T cell repertoires in COVID-19. Overall study context: Acute and convalescent COVID-19 specimens originated in the United States, Italy and Spain. The cDNA or gDNA used as material had been derived from T cells, B-cell-depleted T cells, or PBMCs.

Trimming removed 6 bases from V and 2 bases from J; junction bases left unmatched: 7. From germline, CDR1 is SGHTS and CDR2 YDEGEE. The CDR3 runs to 15 residues. In the study's own analysis: Amplification with reference gene primers provided the estimates of nucleated cell counts. Here immunoSEQ multiplex PCR was the method, and the copy in TCRdb shows in-frame clones only, minus some. V and J calls and clone size are given by that table; D and trimming were obtained from the DNA. This sample has about 220,000 clones; 80% to 85% occur once, and the top ten carry 20%. This clone was observed at least ten times.

This clonotype was obtained from a man aged 25 to 45 with active or convalescent COVID-19. The rearrangement joins TRBV5-8 to TRBJ2-5; 10 bases line up with TRBD1. Material for sequencing was peripheral blood. The CDR3 spells CASTRGTGAQETQYF. The DNA of the CDR3 is TGTGCCAGCACCAGGGGGACAGGGGCTCAAGAGACCCAGTACTTC.